The clone carrying this T cell receptor (beta chain) was picked up one time. Its antigen is currently unknown. The junction does not match germline at one end; this may be a read error. A primer matching the constant region was used to make TCR beta cDNA from approximately 520 ng of total RNA. Investigators got TCR beta libraries out of three nested multiplex PCR rounds, done with slightly modified ARM-PCR. Use of TRBV1-TRBV30 forward primers with a C-beta reverse primer characterized the first two PCR rounds, which lasted approximately 11 cycles each. TCRdb reprocessed the multiplex PCR reads via MiXCR and lists one record per CDR3 protein. In the table there are approximately 330,000 distinct CDR3 sequences, 65% of which are singletons. They got blood RNA out of unsorted whole blood and also pulled out germline DNA. CDR1 and CDR2 from the germline V gene are SGHRS and YFSETQ. The CDR3 is 15 amino acids.

The sample comes from a study of tumor-infiltrating lymphocytes in primary liver carcinoma. Study background: Subjects consisted of male and female patients aged 30 to 69 years. The yield of productive TCRbeta reads per sample was roughly 3.65 to 7.5 million and was similar across tissue types. Staging of the tumors gave T1-T3 N0M0, with widths of roughly 4 to 11 cm. Study results and caveats: With p = 0.039, the top-250-clone fraction in tumors significantly exceeded that in blood.

The source of this sequence is a man aged 35-49 years with primary liver carcinoma and hepatitis B virus infection. The chain couples TRBV5-1 to TRBJ2-1, with 8 nucleotides matching TRBD1. The sequencing sample was made of peripheral blood. The CDR3 region has the DNA TGCGCCAGCAGCTGGACAGGGATTGGGGGCAATAAGCAGTTCTTC. Translating it yields CASSWTGIGGNKQFF.